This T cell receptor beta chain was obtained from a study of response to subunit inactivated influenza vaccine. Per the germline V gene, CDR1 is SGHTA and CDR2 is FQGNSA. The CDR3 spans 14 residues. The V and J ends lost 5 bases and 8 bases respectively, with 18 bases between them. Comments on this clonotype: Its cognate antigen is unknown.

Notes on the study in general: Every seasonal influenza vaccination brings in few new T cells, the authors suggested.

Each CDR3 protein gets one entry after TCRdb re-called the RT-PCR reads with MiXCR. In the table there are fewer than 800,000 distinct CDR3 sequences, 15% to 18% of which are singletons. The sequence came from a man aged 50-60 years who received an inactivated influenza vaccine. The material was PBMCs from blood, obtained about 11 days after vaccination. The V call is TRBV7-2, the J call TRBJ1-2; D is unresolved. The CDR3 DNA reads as TGTGCCAGCAGCGCTACTCCGGGGAGTGGCGGCTACACCTTC. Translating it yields CASSATPGSGGYTF.